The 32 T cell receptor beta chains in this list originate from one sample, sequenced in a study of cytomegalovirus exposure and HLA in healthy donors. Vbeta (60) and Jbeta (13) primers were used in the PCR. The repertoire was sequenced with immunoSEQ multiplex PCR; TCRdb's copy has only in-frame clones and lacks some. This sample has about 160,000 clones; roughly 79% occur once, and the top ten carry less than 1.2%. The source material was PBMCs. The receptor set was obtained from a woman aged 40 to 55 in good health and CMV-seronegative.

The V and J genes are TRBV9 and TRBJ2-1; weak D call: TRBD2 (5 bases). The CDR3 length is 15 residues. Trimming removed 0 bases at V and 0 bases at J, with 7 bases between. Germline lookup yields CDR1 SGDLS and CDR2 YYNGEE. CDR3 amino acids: CASSVGESSYNEQFF. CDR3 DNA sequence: TGTGCCAGCAGCGTAGGGGAGAGCTCCTACAATGAGCAGTTCTTC.

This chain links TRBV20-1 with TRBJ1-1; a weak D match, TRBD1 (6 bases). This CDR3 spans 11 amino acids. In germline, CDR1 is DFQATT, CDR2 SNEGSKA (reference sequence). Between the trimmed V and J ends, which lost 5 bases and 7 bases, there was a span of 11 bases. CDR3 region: CSAVGQNEAFF. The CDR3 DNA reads TGCAGTGCTGTGGGACAAAATGAAGCTTTCTTT.

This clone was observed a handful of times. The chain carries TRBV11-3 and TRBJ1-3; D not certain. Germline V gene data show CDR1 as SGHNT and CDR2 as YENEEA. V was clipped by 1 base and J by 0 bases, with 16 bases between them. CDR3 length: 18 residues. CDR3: CASSLVFSDSFSGNTIYF. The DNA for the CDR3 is TGTGCCAGCAGCTTAGTTTTCAGTGACTCCTTCTCTGGAAACACCATATATTTT.

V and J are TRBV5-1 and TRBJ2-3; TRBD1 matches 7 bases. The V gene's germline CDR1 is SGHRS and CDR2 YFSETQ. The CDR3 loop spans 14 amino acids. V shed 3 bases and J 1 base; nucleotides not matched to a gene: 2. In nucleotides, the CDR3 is TGCGCCAGCAGCTGGGACAGTGGCACAGATACGCAGTATTTT. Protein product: CASSWDSGTDTQYF.

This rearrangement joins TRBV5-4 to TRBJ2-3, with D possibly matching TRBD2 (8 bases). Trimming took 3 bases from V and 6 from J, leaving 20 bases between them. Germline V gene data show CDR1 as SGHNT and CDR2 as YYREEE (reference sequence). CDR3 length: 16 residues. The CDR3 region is CASSSGGGLEADTQYF. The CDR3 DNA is TGTGCCAGCAGCTCAGGGGGGGGACTAGAGGCGGATACGCAGTATTTT. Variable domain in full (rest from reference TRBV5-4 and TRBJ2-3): ETGVTQSPTHLIKTRGQQVTLRCSSQSGHNTVSWYQQALGQGPQFIFQYYREEENGRGNFPPRFSGLQFPNYSSELNVNALELDDSALYLCASSSGGGLEADTQYFGPGTRLTVL.

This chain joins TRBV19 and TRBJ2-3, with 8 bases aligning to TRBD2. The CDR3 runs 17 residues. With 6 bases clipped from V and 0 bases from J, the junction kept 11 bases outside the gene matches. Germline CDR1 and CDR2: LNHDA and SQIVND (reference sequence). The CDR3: CASSPGLVQRSTDTQYF. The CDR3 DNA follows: TGTGCCAGTAGCCCGGGACTAGTGCAGCGGAGCACAGATACGCAGTATTTT.

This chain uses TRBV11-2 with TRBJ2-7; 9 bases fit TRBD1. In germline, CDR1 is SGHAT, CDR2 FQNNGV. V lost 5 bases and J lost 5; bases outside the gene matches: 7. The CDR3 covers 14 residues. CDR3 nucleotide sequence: TGTGCCAGCAGCCGCGGACAGGGGACGCACGAGCAGTACTTC. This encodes CASSRGQGTHEQYF.

DNA of the CDR3: TGTGCCAGCAGCGGACAGGGTTCCGCGGGAGTTGATACGCAGTATTTT. It translates to CASSGQGSAGVDTQYF. This chain uses TRBV2 with TRBJ2-3; D possibly corresponds to TRBD1 (8 bases). Trimming pared 6 bases from V and 6 bases from J, leaving 22 bases between. CDR3 length: 16 residues. CDR1 is SNHLY, CDR2 FYNNEI, per germline. The full variable domain, completed using reference TRBV2 and TRBJ2-3, is EPEVTQTPSHQVTQMGQEVILRCVPISNHLYFYWYRQILGQKVEFLVSFYNNEISEKSEIFDDQFSVERPDGSNFTLKIRSTKLEDSAMYFCASSGQGSAGVDTQYFGPGTRLTVL.

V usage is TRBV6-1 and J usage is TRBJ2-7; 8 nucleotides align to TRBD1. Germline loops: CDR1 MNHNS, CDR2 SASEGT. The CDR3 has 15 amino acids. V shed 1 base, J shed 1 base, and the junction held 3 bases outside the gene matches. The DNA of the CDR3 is TGTGCCAGCAGTGAAGGGACAGGGCCATCCTACGAGCAGTACTTC. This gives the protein CASSEGTGPSYEQYF.

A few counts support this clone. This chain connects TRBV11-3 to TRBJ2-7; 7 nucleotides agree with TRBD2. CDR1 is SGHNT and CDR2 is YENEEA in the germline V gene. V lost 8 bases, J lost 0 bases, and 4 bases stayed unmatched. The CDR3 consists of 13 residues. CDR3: CASGLGSSYEQYF. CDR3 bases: TGTGCCAGCGGACTAGGGAGCTCCTACGAGCAGTACTTC.

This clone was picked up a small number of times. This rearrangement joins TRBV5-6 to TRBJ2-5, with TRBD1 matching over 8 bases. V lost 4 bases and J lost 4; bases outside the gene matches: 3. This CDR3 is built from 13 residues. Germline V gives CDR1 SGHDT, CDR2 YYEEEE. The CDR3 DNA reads TGTGCCAGCAGCGGTACAGGGGGAGAGACCCAGTACTTC. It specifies CASSGTGGETQYF.

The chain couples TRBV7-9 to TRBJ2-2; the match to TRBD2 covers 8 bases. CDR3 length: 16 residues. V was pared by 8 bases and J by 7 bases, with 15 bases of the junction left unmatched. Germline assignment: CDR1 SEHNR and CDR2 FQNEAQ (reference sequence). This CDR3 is CASSFSGAGEFGELFF. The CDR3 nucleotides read TGTGCCAGCTCCTTCTCGGGAGCGGGAGAATTCGGGGAGCTGTTTTTT.

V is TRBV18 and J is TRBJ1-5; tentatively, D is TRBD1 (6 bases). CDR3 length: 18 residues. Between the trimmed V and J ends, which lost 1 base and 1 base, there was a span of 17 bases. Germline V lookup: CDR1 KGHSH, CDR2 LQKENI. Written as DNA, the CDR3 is TGTGCCAGCTCACCACGGGACACCGGGCTTGGCAGCAATCAGCCCCAGCATTTT. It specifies CASSPRDTGLGSNQPQHF.

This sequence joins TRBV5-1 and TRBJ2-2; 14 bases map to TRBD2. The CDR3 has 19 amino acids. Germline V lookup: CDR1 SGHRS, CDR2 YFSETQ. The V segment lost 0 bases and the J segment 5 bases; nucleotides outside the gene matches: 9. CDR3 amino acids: CASSLAPGLAGGWTGELFF. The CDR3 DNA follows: TGCGCCAGCAGCTTGGCCCCCGGACTAGCGGGAGGTTGGACCGGGGAGCTGTTTTTT.

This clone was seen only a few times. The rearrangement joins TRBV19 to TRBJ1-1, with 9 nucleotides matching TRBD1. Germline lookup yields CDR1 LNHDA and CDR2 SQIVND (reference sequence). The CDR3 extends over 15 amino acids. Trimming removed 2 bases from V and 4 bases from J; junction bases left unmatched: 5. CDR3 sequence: CASSIIGQGITEAFF. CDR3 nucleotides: TGTGCCAGTAGTATAATAGGACAGGGGATCACTGAAGCTTTCTTT.

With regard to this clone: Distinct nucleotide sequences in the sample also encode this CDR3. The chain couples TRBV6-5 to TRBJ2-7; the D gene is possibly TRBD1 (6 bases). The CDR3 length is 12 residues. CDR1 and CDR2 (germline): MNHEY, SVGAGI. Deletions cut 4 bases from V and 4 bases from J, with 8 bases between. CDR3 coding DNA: TGTGCCAGCAGTTTAGGGGGTTACGAGCAGTACTTC. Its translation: CASSLGGYEQYF.

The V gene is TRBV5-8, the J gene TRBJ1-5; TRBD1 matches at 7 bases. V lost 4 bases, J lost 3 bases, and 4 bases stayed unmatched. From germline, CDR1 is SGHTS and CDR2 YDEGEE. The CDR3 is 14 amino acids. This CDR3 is CASSPGQTNQPQHF. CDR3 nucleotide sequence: TGTGCCAGCAGCCCGGGACAGACCAATCAGCCCCAGCATTTT.

This CDR3 is CASSPLLEDPYEQYF. The DNA for the CDR3 is TGTGCCAGCTCCCCCCTTCTGGAGGACCCCTACGAGCAGTACTTC. V gene TRBV18 combines with J gene TRBJ2-7; weak D call: TRBD2 (5 bases). Looked up from germline, CDR1 is KGHSH and CDR2 is LQKENI. CDR3 length equals 15 residues. The V end lost 6 bases, the J end lost 2 bases, and 17 bases lay between the germline ends.

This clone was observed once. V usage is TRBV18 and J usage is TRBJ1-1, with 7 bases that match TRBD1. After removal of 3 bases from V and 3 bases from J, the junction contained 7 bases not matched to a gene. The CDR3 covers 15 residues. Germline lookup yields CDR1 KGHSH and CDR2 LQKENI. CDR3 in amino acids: CASSPKGGLDTEAFF. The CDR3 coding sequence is TGTGCCAGCTCACCTAAAGGGGGCCTGGACACTGAAGCTTTCTTT.

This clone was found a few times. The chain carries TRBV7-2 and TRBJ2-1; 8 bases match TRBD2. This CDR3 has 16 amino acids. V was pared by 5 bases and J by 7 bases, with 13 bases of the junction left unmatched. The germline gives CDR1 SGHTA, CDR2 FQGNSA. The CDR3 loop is CASSPPGLARSNEQFF. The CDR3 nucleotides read TGTGCCAGCAGCCCTCCCGGACTAGCTAGGTCGAATGAGCAGTTCTTC. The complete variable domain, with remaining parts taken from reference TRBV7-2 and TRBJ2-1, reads GAGVSQSPSNKVTEKGKDVELRCDPISGHTALYWYRQSLGQGLEFLIYFQGNSAPDKSGLPSDRFSAERTGGSVSTLTIQRTQQEDSAVYLCASSPPGLARSNEQFFGPGTRLTVL.

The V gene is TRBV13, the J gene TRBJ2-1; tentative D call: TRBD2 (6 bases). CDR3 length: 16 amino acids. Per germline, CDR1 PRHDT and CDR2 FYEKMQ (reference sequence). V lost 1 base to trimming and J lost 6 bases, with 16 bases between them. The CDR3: CASSLVSSEVGNEQFF. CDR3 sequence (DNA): TGTGCCAGCAGCTTAGTGTCTAGCGAGGTCGGCAATGAGCAGTTCTTC.

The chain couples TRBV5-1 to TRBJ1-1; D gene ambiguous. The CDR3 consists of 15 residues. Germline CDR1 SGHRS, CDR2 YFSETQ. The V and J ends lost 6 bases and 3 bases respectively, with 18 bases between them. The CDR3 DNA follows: TGCGCCAGCAAATCGAACCTCGGGATCGACACTGAAGCTTTCTTT. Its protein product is CASKSNLGIDTEAFF.

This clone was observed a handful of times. CDR3 protein: CAWTPGIEQFF. The CDR3 DNA reads as TGTGCCTGGACACCAGGAATTGAGCAGTTCTTC. The genes are TRBV30 and TRBJ2-1; D not resolved. The CDR3 extends over 11 amino acids. The germline V gene has CDR1 GTSNPN and CDR2 SVGIG (reference sequence). Deletions cut 4 bases from V and 9 bases from J, with 10 bases between.

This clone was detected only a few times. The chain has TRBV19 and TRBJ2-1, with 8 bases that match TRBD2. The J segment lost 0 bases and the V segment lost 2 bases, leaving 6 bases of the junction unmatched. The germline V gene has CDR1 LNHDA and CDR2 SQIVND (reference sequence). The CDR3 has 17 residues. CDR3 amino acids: CASSITGGRVSYNEQFF. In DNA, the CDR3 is TGTGCCAGTAGTATAACGGGAGGGCGGGTCTCCTACAATGAGCAGTTCTTC.

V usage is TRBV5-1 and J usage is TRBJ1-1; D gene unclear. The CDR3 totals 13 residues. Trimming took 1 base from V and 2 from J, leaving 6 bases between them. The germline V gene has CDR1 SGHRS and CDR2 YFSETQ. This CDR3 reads CASSLIANTEAFF. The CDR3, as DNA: TGCGCCAGCAGCTTGATAGCCAACACTGAAGCTTTCTTT. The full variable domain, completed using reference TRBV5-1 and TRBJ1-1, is KAGVTQTPRYLIKTRGQQVTLSCSPISGHRSVSWYQQTPGQGLQFLFEYFSETQRNKGNFPGRFSGRQFSNSRSEMNVSTLELGDSALYLCASSLIANTEAFFGQGTRLTVV.

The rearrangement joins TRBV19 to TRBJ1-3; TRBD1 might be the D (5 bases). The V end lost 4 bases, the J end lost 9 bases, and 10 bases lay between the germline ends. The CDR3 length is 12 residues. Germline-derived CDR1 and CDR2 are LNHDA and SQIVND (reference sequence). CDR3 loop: CASSSTGGTIYF. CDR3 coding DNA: TGTGCCAGTAGTAGTACAGGTGGCACCATATATTTT.

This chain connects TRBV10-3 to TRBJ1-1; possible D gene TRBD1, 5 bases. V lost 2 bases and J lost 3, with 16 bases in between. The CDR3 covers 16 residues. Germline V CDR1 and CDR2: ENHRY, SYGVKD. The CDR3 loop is CAISERHPGEDTEAFF. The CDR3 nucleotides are TGTGCCATCAGTGAGCGGCACCCGGGGGAGGACACTGAAGCTTTCTTT.

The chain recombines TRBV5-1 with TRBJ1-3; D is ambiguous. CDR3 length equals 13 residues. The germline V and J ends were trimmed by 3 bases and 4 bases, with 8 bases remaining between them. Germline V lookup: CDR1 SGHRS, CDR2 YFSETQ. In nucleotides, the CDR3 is TGCGCCAGCAGCTCCGCGGGGGGAAACACCATATATTTT. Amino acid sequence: CASSSAGGNTIYF.

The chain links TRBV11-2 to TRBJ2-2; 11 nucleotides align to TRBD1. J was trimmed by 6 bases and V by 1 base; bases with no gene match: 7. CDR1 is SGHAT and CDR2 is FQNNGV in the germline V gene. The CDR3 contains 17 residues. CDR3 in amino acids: CASSLVGTGGSAGELFF. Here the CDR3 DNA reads TGTGCCAGCAGCTTAGTCGGGACAGGGGGTTCCGCCGGGGAGCTGTTTTTT.

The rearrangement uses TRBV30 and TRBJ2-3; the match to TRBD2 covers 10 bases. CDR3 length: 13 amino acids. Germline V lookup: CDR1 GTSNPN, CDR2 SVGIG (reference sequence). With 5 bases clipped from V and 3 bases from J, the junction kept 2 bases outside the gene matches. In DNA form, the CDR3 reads TGTGCCTGGCAACTAGCGGGAACAGATACGCAGTATTTT. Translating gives CAWQLAGTDTQYF.

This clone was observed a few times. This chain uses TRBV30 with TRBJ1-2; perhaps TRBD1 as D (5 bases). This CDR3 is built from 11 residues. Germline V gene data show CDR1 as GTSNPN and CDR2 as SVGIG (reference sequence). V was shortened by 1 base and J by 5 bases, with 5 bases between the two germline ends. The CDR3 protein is CAWSAGYGYTF. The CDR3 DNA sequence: TGTGCCTGGAGTGCAGGGTATGGCTACACCTTC.

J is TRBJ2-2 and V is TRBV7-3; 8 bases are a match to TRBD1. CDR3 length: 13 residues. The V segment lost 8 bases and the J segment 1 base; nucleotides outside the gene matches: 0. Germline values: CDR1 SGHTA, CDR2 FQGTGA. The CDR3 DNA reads TGTGCCAGCGGGACAGGGAACACCGGGGAGCTGTTTTTT. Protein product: CASGTGNTGELFF.